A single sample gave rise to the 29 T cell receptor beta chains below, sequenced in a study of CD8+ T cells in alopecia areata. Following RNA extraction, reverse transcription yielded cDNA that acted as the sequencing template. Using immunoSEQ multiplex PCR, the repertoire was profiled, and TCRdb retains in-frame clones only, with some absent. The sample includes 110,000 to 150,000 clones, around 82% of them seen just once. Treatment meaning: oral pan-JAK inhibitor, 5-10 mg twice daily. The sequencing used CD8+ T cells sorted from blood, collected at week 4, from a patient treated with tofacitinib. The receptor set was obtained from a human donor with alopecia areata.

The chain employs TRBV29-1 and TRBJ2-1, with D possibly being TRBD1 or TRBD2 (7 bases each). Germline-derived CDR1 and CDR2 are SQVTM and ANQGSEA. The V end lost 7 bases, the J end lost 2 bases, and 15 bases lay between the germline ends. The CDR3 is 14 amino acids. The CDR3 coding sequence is TGCAGCGCCCCAGGGGGGGGCGCCTACAATGAGCAGTTCTTC. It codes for CSAPGGGAYNEQFF.

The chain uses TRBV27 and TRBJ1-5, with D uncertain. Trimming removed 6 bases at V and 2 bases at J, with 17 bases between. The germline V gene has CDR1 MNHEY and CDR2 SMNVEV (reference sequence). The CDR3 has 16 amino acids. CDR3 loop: CASSDGLEKGNQPQHF. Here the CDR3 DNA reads TGTGCCAGCAGCGATGGACTCGAGAAGGGCAATCAGCCCCAGCATTTT.

The CDR3 reads CASSLTGPYEQYF. CDR3 bases: TGTGCCAGCAGCCTGACTGGTCCCTACGAGCAGTACTTC. The chain couples TRBV7-9 to TRBJ2-7; D ambiguous. This CDR3 region has 13 residues. The V and J ends lost 5 bases and 2 bases respectively, with 10 bases between them. CDR1 is SEHNR, CDR2 FQNEAQ, per germline (reference sequence).

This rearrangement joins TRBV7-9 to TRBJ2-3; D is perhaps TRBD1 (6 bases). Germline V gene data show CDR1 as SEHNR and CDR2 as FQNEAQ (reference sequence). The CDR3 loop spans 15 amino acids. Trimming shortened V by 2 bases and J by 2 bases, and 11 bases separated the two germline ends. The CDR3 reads CASSLTGNPTDTQYF. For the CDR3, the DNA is TGTGCCAGCAGCTTAACAGGGAATCCCACAGATACGCAGTATTTT. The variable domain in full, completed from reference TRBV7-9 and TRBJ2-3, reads DTGVSQNPRHKITKRGQNVTFRCDPISEHNRLYWYRQTLGQGPEFLTYFQNEAQLEKSRLLSDRFSAERPKGSFSTLEIQRTEQGDSAMYLCASSLTGNPTDTQYFGPGTRLTVL.

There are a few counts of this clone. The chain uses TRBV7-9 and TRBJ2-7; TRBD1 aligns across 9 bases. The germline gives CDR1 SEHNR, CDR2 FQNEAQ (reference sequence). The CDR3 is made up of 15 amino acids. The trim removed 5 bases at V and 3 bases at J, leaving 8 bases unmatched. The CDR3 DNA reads TGTGCCAGCAGCAAAGGGCGGGACAGGGTCTACGAGCAGTACTTC. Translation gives CASSKGRDRVYEQYF.

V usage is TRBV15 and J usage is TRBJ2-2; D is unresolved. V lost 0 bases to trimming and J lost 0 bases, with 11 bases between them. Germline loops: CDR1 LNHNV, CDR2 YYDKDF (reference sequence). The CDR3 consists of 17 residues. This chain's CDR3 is CATSRDKARANTGELFF. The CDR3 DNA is TGTGCCACCAGCAGAGATAAGGCTAGGGCGAACACCGGGGAGCTGTTTTTT.

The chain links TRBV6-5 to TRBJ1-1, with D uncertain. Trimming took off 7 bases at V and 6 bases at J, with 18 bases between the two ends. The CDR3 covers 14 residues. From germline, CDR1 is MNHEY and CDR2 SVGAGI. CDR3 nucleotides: TGTGCCAGCACCGGACGGTCGTCGAGGGCTGAAGCTTTCTTT. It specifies CASTGRSSRAEAFF.

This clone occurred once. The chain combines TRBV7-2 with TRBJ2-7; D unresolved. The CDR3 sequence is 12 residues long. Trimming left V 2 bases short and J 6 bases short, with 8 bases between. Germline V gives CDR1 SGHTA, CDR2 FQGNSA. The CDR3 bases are TGTGCCAGCAGCTTAACATTCGGCGAGCAGTACTTC. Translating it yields CASSLTFGEQYF. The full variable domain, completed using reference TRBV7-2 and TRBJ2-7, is GAGVSQSPSNKVTEKGKDVELRCDPISGHTALYWYRQSLGQGLEFLIYFQGNSAPDKSGLPSDRFSAERTGGSVSTLTIQRTQQEDSAVYLCASSLTFGEQYFGPGTRLTVT.

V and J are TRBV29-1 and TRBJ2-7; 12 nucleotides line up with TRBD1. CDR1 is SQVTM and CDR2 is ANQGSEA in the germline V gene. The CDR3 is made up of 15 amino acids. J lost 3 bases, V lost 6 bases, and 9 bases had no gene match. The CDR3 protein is CSVAPGTGGNYEQYF. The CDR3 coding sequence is TGCAGCGTCGCTCCCGGGACAGGGGGCAACTACGAGCAGTACTTC.

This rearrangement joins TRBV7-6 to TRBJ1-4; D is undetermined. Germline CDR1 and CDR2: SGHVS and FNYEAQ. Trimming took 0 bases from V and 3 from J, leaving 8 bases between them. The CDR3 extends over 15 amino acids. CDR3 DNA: TGTGCCAGCAGCTTAGCGGTCATTGCTAATGAAAAACTGTTTTTT. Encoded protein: CASSLAVIANEKLFF.

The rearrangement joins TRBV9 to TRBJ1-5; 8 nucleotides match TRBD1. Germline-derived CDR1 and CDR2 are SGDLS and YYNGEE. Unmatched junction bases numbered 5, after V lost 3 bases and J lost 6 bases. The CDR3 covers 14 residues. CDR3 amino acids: CASSATGDGQPQHF. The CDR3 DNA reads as TGTGCCAGCAGCGCGACAGGGGACGGTCAGCCCCAGCATTTT.

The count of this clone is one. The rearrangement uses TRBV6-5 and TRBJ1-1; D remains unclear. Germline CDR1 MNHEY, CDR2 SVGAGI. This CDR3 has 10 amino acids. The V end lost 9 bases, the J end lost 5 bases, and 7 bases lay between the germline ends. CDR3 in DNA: TGTGCCAGTGGGTGGACTGAAGCTTTCTTT. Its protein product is CASGWTEAFF.

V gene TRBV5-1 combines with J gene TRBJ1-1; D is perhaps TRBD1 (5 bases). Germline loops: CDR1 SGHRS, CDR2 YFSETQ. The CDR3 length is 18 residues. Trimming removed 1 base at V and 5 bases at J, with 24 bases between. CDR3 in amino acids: CASSLNKVGRAVGTEAFF. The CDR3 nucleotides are TGCGCCAGCAGCTTGAATAAGGTAGGCAGGGCAGTTGGGACTGAAGCTTTCTTT.

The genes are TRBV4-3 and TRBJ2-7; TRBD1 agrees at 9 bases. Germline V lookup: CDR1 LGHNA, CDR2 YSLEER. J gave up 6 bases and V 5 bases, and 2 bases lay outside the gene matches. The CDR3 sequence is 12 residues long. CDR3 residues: CASSGQGREQYF. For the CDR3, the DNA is TGCGCCAGCAGCGGACAGGGGCGCGAGCAGTACTTC.

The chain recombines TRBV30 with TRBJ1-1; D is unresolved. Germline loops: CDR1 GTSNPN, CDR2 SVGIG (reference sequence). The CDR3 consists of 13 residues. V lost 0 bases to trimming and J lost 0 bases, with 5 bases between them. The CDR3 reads CAWSVGMNTEAFF. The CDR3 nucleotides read TGTGCCTGGAGTGTTGGCATGAACACTGAAGCTTTCTTT.

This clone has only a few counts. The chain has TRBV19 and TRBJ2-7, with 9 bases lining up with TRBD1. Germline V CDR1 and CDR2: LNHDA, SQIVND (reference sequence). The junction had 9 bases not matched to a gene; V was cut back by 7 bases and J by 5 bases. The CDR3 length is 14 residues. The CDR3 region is CASTPGTGFHEQYF. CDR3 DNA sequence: TGTGCCAGTACCCCGGGGACAGGGTTCCACGAGCAGTACTTC. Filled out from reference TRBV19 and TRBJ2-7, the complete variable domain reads DGGITQSPKYLFRKEGQNVTLSCEQNLNHDAMYWYRQDPGQGLRLIYYSQIVNDFQKGDIAEGYSVSREKKESFPLTVTSAQKNPTAFYLCASTPGTGFHEQYFGPGTRLTVT.

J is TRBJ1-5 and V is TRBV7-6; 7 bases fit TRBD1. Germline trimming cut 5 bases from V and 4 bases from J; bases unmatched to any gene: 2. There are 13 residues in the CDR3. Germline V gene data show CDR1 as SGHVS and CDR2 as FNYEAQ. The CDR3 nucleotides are TGTGCCAGCAGCCAGGGGGTTAATCAGCCCCAGCATTTT. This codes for CASSQGVNQPQHF. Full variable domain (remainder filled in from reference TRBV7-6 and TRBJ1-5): GAGVSQSPRYKVTKRGQDVALRCDPISGHVSLYWYRQALGQGPEFLTYFNYEAQQDKSGLPNDRFSAERPEGSISTLTIQRTEQRDSAMYRCASSQGVNQPQHFGDGTRLSIL.

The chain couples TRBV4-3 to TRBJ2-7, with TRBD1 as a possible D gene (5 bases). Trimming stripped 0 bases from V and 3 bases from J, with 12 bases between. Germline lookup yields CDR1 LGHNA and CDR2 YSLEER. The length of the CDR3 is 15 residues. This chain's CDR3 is CASSQDQGMGYEQYF. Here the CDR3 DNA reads TGCGCCAGCAGCCAAGATCAGGGTATGGGCTACGAGCAGTACTTC.

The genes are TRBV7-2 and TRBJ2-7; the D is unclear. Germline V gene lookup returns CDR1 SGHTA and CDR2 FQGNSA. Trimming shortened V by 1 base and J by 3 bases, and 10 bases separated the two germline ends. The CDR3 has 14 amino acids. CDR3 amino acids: CASSLEQTYYEQYF. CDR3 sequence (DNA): TGTGCCAGCAGCTTAGAGCAGACGTACTACGAGCAGTACTTC. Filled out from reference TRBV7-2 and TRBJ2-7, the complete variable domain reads GAGVSQSPSNKVTEKGKDVELRCDPISGHTALYWYRQSLGQGLEFLIYFQGNSAPDKSGLPSDRFSAERTGGSVSTLTIQRTQQEDSAVYLCASSLEQTYYEQYFGPGTRLTVT.

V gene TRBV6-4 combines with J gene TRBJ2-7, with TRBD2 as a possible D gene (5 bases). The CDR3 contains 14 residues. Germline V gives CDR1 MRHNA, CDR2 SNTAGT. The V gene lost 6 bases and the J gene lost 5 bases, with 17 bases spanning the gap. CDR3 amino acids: CASSKNGLAHEQYF. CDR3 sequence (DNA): TGTGCCAGCAGCAAAAACGGACTGGCCCACGAGCAGTACTTC.

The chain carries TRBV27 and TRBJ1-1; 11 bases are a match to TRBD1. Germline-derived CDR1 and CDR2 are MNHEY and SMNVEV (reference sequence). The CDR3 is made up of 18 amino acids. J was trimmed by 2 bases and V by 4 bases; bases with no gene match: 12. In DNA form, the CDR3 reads TGTGCCAGCAGTTCCACTGGACAGGGGGCTTACGAAAACACTGAAGCTTTCTTT. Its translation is CASSSTGQGAYENTEAFF.

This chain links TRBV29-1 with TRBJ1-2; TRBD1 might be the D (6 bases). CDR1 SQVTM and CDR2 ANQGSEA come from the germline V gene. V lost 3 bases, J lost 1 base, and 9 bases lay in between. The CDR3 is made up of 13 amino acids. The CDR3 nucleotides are TGCAGCGTTGAGACAGGCGGTAACTATGGCTACACCTTC. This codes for CSVETGGNYGYTF.

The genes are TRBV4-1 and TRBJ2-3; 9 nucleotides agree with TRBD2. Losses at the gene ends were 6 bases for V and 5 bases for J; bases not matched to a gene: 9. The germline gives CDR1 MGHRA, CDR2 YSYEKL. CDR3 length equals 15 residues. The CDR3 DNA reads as TGCGCCAGCAGTCCGGGACTAGCCCCGCGAGATACGCAGTATTTT. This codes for CASSPGLAPRDTQYF.

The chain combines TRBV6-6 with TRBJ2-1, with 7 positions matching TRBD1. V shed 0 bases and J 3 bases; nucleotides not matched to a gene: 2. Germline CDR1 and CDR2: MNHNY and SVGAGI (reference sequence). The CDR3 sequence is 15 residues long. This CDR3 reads CASSYSGTDYNEQFF. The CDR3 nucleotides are TGTGCCAGCAGTTACTCCGGGACAGACTACAATGAGCAGTTCTTC.

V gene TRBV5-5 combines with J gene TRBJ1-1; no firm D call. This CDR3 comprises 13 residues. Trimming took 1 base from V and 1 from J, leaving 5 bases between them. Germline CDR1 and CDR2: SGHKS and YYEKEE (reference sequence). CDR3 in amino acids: CASSLRANTEAFF. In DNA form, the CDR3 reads TGTGCCAGCAGCTTGCGGGCGAACACTGAAGCTTTCTTT. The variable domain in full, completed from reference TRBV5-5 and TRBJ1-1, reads DAGVTQSPTHLIKTRGQQVTLRCSPISGHKSVSWYQQVLGQGPQFIFQYYEKEERGRGNFPDRFSARQFPNYSSELNVNALLLGDSALYLCASSLRANTEAFFGQGTRLTVV.

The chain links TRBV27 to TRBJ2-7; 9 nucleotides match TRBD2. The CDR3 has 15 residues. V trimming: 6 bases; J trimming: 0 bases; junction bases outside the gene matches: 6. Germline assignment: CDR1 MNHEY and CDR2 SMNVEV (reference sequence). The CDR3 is CASRAAGGNSYEQYF. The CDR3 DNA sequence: TGTGCCAGCAGGGCAGCGGGGGGAAACTCCTACGAGCAGTACTTC.

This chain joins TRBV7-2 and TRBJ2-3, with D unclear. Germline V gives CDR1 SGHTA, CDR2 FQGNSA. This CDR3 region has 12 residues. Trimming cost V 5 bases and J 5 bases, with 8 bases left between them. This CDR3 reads CASSPRGDTQYF. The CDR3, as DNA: TGTGCCAGCAGCCCCCGAGGAGATACGCAGTATTTT.

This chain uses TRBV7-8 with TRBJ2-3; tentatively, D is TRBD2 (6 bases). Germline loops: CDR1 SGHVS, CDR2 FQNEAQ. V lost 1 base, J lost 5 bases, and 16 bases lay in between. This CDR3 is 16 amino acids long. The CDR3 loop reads CASSLGAGSQVDTQYF. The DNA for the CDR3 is TGTGCCAGCAGCTTAGGAGCGGGTAGCCAGGTAGATACGCAGTATTTT. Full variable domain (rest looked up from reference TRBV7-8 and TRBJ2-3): GAGVSQSPRYKVAKRGQDVALRCDPISGHVSLFWYQQALGQGPEFLTYFQNEAQLDKSGLPSDRFFAERPEGSVSTLKIQRTQQEDSAVYLCASSLGAGSQVDTQYFGPGTRLTVL.

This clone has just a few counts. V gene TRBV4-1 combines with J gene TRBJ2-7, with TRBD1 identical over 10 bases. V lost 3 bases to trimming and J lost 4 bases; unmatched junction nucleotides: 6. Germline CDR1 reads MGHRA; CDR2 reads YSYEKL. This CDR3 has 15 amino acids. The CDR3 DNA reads TGCGCCAGCAGCCACAGAGGACAGGGGGGATACGAGCAGTACTTC. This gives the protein CASSHRGQGGYEQYF.